This TCR beta chain came from a study of T cell repertoires in cytomegalovirus infection. At the level of the study: Matching HLA type, along with CMV infection, was indicated by public TCR beta signatures.

Per the germline V gene, CDR1 is SGHDT and CDR2 is YYEEEE. This CDR3 contains 15 residues. V shed 4 bases, J shed 6 bases, and the junction held 11 bases outside the gene matches. TCRdb independently ran MiXCR on the reads; one entry per CDR3 protein. The table lists fewer than 350,000 distinct CDR3 sequences, roughly 17% of them singletons, with approximately 12% in the top ten. With regard to this clonotype: Its antigen remains unidentified.

Study results and limitations: Within the response measured ex vivo, HLA-C-restricted CMV-specific TCR beta clonotypes were dominant.

The source is a human donor in good health (CMV status not recorded). Some clones in this sample may be carry-over from other donors' samples. J is TRBJ2-7 and V is TRBV5-6; TRBD1 matches at 9 bases. The sample taken for sequencing was PBMCs. CDR3 loop: CASSPNRGLYGEQYF. As DNA, the CDR3 is TGTGCCAGCAGCCCCAACAGGGGGCTATATGGCGAGCAGTACTTC.